The 9 T cell receptor beta chains listed next were all sequenced from one sample in a study of OX40 agonist ivuxolimab in advanced cancers. Using immunoSEQ multiplex PCR, the repertoire was profiled, and TCRdb retains in-frame clones only, with some absent. The sample has about 70,000 clones, roughly 87% seen once. The source material was CD4+ or CD8+ T cells sorted from blood, sampled in a trial of the OX40 agonist ivuxolimab. These TCRs come from an adult with an advanced solid tumor such as melanoma, head and neck, liver or kidney cancer.

In this sample, this clone turned up a few times. CDR3 sequence (DNA): TGCGCCAGCAGCCCACTACCGGGACTGAACTCTGGAAACACCATATATTTT. It is translated as CASSPLPGLNSGNTIYF. The V call is TRBV4-1, the J call TRBJ1-3; a possible D gene is TRBD1 (5 bases). V lost 4 bases to trimming and J lost 0 bases, with 16 bases between them. The CDR3 is 17 amino acids. Looked up from germline, CDR1 is MGHRA and CDR2 is YSYEKL.

The rearrangement joins TRBV7-6 to TRBJ2-1, with no clear D. Trimming removed 0 bases from V and 10 bases from J, with 10 bases in between. There are 13 residues in the CDR3. Germline CDR1 and CDR2: SGHVS and FNYEAQ. DNA of the CDR3: TGTGCCAGCAGCTTAGCGAGAGAAACGGAGCAGTTCTTC. It is translated as CASSLARETEQFF.

J is TRBJ1-3 and V is TRBV7-2, with D tentatively TRBD1 (6 bases). Germline-derived CDR1 and CDR2 are SGHTA and FQGNSA. V was clipped by 2 bases and J by 4 bases, with 18 bases between them. The CDR3 loop spans 17 amino acids. Here the CDR3 DNA reads TGTGCCAGCAGCTTATTCCCAGGGGTTGGGAACGGAAACACCATATATTTT. Translating gives CASSLFPGVGNGNTIYF.

The chain has TRBV7-2 and TRBJ2-2; 12 bases align to TRBD1. V was clipped by 4 bases and J by 7 bases; unmatched bases: 7. Per germline, CDR1 SGHTA and CDR2 FQGNSA. The CDR3 sequence is 16 residues long. The CDR3 spells CASSSPGQGAVGELFF. The CDR3 DNA sequence: TGTGCCAGCAGCTCACCGGGACAGGGGGCGGTCGGGGAGCTGTTTTTT.

This clone was observed a handful of times. The J gene is TRBJ1-5, the V gene TRBV4-1; possible D gene TRBD1, 6 bases. The V gene's germline CDR1 is MGHRA and CDR2 YSYEKL. With 1 base removed from V and 5 bases from J, the gap between germline ends came to 12 bases. CDR3 size: 15 residues. The CDR3 reads CASSQAYRDDQPQHF. The CDR3 DNA follows: TGCGCCAGCAGCCAAGCCTACAGGGATGATCAGCCCCAGCATTTT.

The chain links TRBV7-3 to TRBJ2-3; TRBD2 matches at 13 bases. Germline V gives CDR1 SGHTA, CDR2 FQGTGA. With 5 bases clipped from V and 1 base from J, the junction kept 3 bases outside the gene matches. This CDR3 is built from 16 residues. The CDR3 nucleotides read TGTGCCAGCAGCGCCGGGACTAGCGGGGGCACAGATACGCAGTATTTT. As protein: CASSAGTSGGTDTQYF. Looking up the rest from reference TRBV7-3 and TRBJ2-3 gives the full variable domain: GAGVSQTPSNKVTEKGKYVELRCDPISGHTALYWYRQSLGQGPEFLIYFQGTGAADDSGLPNDRFFAVRPEGSVSTLKIQRTERGDSAVYLCASSAGTSGGTDTQYFGPGTRLTVL.

The chain uses TRBV30 and TRBJ1-4; 10 nucleotides match TRBD1. The germline CDR1 and CDR2 sequences are GTSNPN and SVGIG (reference sequence). The J segment lost 8 bases and the V segment lost 1 base, leaving 7 bases of the junction unmatched. This CDR3 has 15 amino acids. In DNA form, the CDR3 reads TGTGCCTGGAGTGGACAGGGGGCGCGGGTCGAAAAACTGTTTTTT. Translating it yields CAWSGQGARVEKLFF.

This clone has just a few counts. V gene TRBV11-3 combines with J gene TRBJ1-5; 8 bases are shared with TRBD1. V shed 5 bases and J 6 bases; nucleotides not matched to a gene: 6. The CDR3 contains 14 residues. Germline V gives CDR1 SGHNT, CDR2 YENEEA. CDR3 sequence reads: CASSTDRVGQPQHF. The CDR3 bases are TGTGCCAGCAGCACGGACAGGGTGGGTCAGCCCCAGCATTTT. Drawing the rest from reference TRBV11-3 and TRBJ1-5, the complete variable domain is EAGVVQSPRYKIIEKKQPVAFWCNPISGHNTLYWYLQNLGQGPELLIRYENEEAVDDSQLPKDRFSAERLKGVDSTLKIQPAELGDSAVYLCASSTDRVGQPQHFGDGTRLSIL.

The chain combines TRBV10-3 with TRBJ2-5, with D hard to call. Trimming cost V 5 bases and J 11 bases, with 15 bases left between them. Per the germline V gene, CDR1 is ENHRY and CDR2 is SYGVKD. The CDR3 contains 12 residues. The CDR3 here is CAISSALGEQYF. The CDR3 DNA follows: TGTGCCATCAGTTCAGCGTTGGGTGAGCAGTACTTC.